This TCR beta chain was obtained from a study of T-cell memory formation after mild COVID-19. Study summary: Clustering of TCRs was largely donor specific. Notes on the study in general: Pre-infection memory contained some responding clones, which suggested that cross-reactive memory had joined. Clones contracting across day 15 to 85 had a balanced CD4/CD8 profile; later expanding clones leaned CD4+.

The authors produced TCR alpha and TCR beta cDNA libraries with sample barcodes and UMIs by 5'RACE using constant-segment primers. TCRdb ran MiXCR on the 5' RACE reads and lists one entry per CDR3 protein. In the table there are about 470,000 distinct CDR3 sequences, around 27% of which are singletons. CDR3 length: 15 amino acids. Germline CDR1 is KGHDR and CDR2 is SFDVKD. The V and J ends lost 6 bases and 1 base, in that order; junction bases with no gene match: 4. Remarks on this clonotype: Its antigen is unknown.

The chain uses TRBV24-1 and TRBJ2-1; 8 positions agree with TRBD2. The sample was PBMCs or a T cell subset sorted from them (not recorded which). The receptor comes from an adult woman who had mild COVID-19 (a few samples of this study predate the infection). Cell type and time point are not known. This CDR3 reads CATSTGTRSYNEQFF. The CDR3 DNA is TGTGCCACCAGTACCGGGACTAGGTCCTACAATGAGCAGTTCTTC.